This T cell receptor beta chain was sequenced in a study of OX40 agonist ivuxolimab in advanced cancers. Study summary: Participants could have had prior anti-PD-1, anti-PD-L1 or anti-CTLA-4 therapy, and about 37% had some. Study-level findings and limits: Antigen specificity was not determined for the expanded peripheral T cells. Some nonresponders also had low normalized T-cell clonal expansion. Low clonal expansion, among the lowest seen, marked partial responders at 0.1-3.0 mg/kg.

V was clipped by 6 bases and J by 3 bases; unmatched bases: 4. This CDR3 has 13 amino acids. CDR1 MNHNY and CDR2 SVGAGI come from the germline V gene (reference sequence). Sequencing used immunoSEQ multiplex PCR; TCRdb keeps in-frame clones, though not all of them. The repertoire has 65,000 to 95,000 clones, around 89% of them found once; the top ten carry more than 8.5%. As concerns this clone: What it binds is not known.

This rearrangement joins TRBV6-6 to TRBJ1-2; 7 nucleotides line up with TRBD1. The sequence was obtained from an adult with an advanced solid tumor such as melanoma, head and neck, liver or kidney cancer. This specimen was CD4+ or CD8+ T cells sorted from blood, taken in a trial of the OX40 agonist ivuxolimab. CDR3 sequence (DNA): TGTGCCAGCAGGCCCGACAGGGACTATGGCTACACCTTC. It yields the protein CASRPDRDYGYTF.